This TCR beta chain was identified during a study of blood T cell repertoires in COVID-19. The overall study: T cells, B-cell-depleted T cells, or PBMCs supplied cDNA or gDNA.

Enrollment of patients from Seattle took place during active infection, with longitudinal follow-up. In the original processing: For nucleated cells, counts were estimated from reference gene primer amplification. Using immunoSEQ multiplex PCR, the repertoire was profiled, and TCRdb retains in-frame clones only, with some absent. V and J calls and clone size are copied from that table; D and trimming were computed from the DNA. There are approximately 300,000 clones in the sample; 90% occur only once, and 6% to 7% lies in the top ten. Per germline, CDR1 LGHDT and CDR2 YNNKEL (reference sequence). CDR3 length equals 12 residues. V lost 1 base and J 10 bases, leaving 11 bases between the germline ends.

The chain combines TRBV3-1 (or the pseudogene TRBV3-2) with TRBJ2-7; no reliable D call. Sequenced material: peripheral blood. This TCR was sampled from a woman aged 25 to 39 with COVID-19, enrolled during active disease. CDR3 protein: CASSQGVGFQYF. As DNA, the CDR3 is TGTGCCAGCAGCCAAGGGGTGGGCTTCCAGTACTTC.